The 9 T cell receptor beta chains below all came from one sample that was sequenced in a study of blood T cell repertoires in COVID-19. Only in-frame clones appear in the TCRdb table, and some are missing; sequencing was by immunoSEQ multiplex PCR. The repertoire includes 150,000 to 200,000 clones, approximately 80% of them detected once, and 8% to 13% sits in the top ten. Sequencing input: PBMCs or T cells enriched from blood (not recorded which). The receptors derive from a man aged 50 to 59 who had recovered from COVID-19.

This sequence joins TRBV5-4 and TRBJ1-1; 10 bases line up with TRBD1. In germline, CDR1 is SGHNT, CDR2 YYREEE (reference sequence). This CDR3 is built from 16 residues. The V gene end was trimmed by 0 bases and the J gene end by 1 base; junction bases not matched to a gene: 3. The CDR3 loop reads CASSLGDRGTNTEAFF. The CDR3 bases are TGTGCCAGCAGCTTGGGGGACAGGGGTACGAACACTGAAGCTTTCTTT.

V and J are TRBV6-5 and TRBJ2-5; 9 bases match TRBD1. V was pared by 4 bases and J by 3 bases, with 3 bases of the junction left unmatched. The CDR3 consists of 14 residues. Germline V gene lookup returns CDR1 MNHEY and CDR2 SVGAGI. CDR3 residues: CASSFWTGEETQYF. The CDR3 region has the DNA TGTGCCAGCAGTTTTTGGACAGGGGAAGAGACCCAGTACTTC.

V gene TRBV5-1 combines with J gene TRBJ2-7; 7 bases are shared with TRBD2. J lost 6 bases, V lost 6 bases, and 9 bases had no gene match. CDR3 size: 13 residues. In germline, CDR1 is SGHRS, CDR2 YFSETQ. For the CDR3, the DNA is TGCGCCAGCAAATCGGGGGGAGGCTTCGAGCAGTACTTC. Encoded protein: CASKSGGGFEQYF. Filled out from reference TRBV5-1 and TRBJ2-7, the complete variable domain reads KAGVTQTPRYLIKTRGQQVTLSCSPISGHRSVSWYQQTPGQGLQFLFEYFSETQRNKGNFPGRFSGRQFSNSRSEMNVSTLELGDSALYLCASKSGGGFEQYFGPGTRLTVT.

The gene calls are TRBV19 and TRBJ1-1; 7 bases are a match to TRBD1. The length of the CDR3 is 18 residues. The junction had 15 bases not matched to a gene; V was cut back by 5 bases and J by 0 bases. CDR1 LNHDA and CDR2 SQIVND come from the germline V gene (reference sequence). CDR3 protein: CASSFPPGTVFMNTEAFF. CDR3 nucleotide sequence: TGTGCCAGTAGTTTCCCGCCCGGGACAGTCTTTATGAACACTGAAGCTTTCTTT.

The gene calls are TRBV28 and TRBJ1-2; 7 bases are a match to TRBD1. The CDR3 spans 14 residues. The ends lost 5 bases at V and 2 bases at J; junction bases unmatched: 5. Germline V CDR1 and CDR2: MDHEN, SYDVKM. The CDR3 loop is CASSHLQGNYGYTF. The CDR3 DNA is TGTGCCAGCAGTCACTTACAGGGGAACTATGGCTACACCTTC.

The CDR3 DNA follows: TGCGCCAGCAGTGCGCGACTAGGGTACAATGAGCAGTTCTTC. Its translation: CASSARLGYNEQFF. The rearrangement uses TRBV10-1 and TRBJ2-1; possibly TRBD2 for D (6 bases). V lost 4 bases and J lost 4, with 11 bases in between. This CDR3 comprises 14 residues. Per the germline V gene, CDR1 is WNHNN and CDR2 is SYGVQD (reference sequence).

The J gene is TRBJ2-5, the V gene TRBV9; no reliable D call. Per the germline V gene, CDR1 is SGDLS and CDR2 is YYNGEE. This CDR3 has 12 amino acids. V was shortened by 1 base and J by 5 bases, with 6 bases between the two germline ends. CDR3 DNA sequence: TGTGCCAGCAGCGTATTCGGGGAGACCCAGTACTTC. Protein sequence: CASSVFGETQYF.

V and J are TRBV5-1 and TRBJ2-2, with D possibly TRBD2 on 6 matching bases. Germline V gives CDR1 SGHRS, CDR2 YFSETQ. V lost 1 base to trimming and J lost 6 bases, with 13 bases between them. This CDR3 comprises 15 residues. CDR3 nucleotides: TGCGCCAGCAGCTTGCTCGGGGGAGAGGCCGGGGAGCTGTTTTTT. It yields the protein CASSLLGGEAGELFF.

This clone has just a few counts. The same CDR3 is also encoded by other DNA sequences in this sample. Here the CDR3 reads CASSFRDEQYF. In DNA, the CDR3 is TGTGCCAGCAGTTTCCGTGACGAGCAGTACTTC. The chain couples TRBV28 to TRBJ2-7; D is ambiguous. Trimming stripped 3 bases from V and 5 bases from J, with 5 bases between. The CDR3 length is 11 residues. The germline V gene has CDR1 MDHEN and CDR2 SYDVKM.